Listed here is a single T cell receptor (beta chain). The data derive from a study of blood T cell repertoires in COVID-19. The CDR3 runs 13 residues. Germline V lookup: CDR1 SGHRS, CDR2 YFSETQ. The V end was cut by 2 bases, the J end by 0 bases, with 5 bases between. TCRdb's table, derived via immunoSEQ multiplex PCR, lists solely in-frame clones and lacks some. This table holds 150,000 to 200,000 clones, 80% to 85% found once. Sample: peripheral blood. The clonotype originates from a woman between 65 and 79 years old with COVID-19, enrolled during active disease. V gene TRBV5-1 combines with J gene TRBJ1-1; D is ambiguous. CDR3 DNA: TGCGCCAGCAGCTTTAATGTGAACACTGAAGCTTTCTTT. Translated, it gives CASSFNVNTEAFF.